The clone carrying this T cell receptor beta chain was seen ten or more times. Its antigen is as yet unknown. MiXCR, run by TCRdb on the reads, gives a single entry per CDR3 protein. Here the sample spans hundreds of thousands of distinct CDR3 sequences, around a third being singletons. This specimen comes from a study of T cell repertoires in cytomegalovirus infection. Whole-study context: Carrying CMV and the relevant HLA type showed in public TCR beta signatures. General study findings and limits: Summed frequency of public TCR beta families distinguished CMV carriers with the relevant HLA. In two of eight donors, the top clonotype was HLA-C-restricted CMV-specific.

The CDR3 spans 12 residues. Germline CDR1 and CDR2: SEHNR and FQNEAQ (reference sequence). V was clipped by 5 bases and J by 7 bases, with 9 bases between them. The sample here was cultured CD8+ T cells from PBMCs, taken from culture after CMV antigen stimulation. The origin of this receptor is a human donor in good health (CMV status not recorded). Some clones in this sample may be carry-over from other donors' samples. The rearrangement uses TRBV7-9 and TRBJ2-1; D call uncertain. The CDR3 region has the DNA TGTGCCAGCAGCCCCCACATGAATGAGCAGTTCTTC. This gives the protein CASSPHMNEQFF. Full variable domain (outside the CDR3, taken from reference TRBV7-9 and TRBJ2-1): DTGVSQNPRHKITKRGQNVTFRCDPISEHNRLYWYRQTLGQGPEFLTYFQNEAQLEKSRLLSDRFSAERPKGSFSTLEIQRTEQGDSAMYLCASSPHMNEQFFGPGTRLTVL.